The present entry profiles one T cell receptor beta chain with its context. V lost 2 bases and J 1 base, leaving 9 bases between the germline ends. Per the germline V gene, CDR1 is SGDLS and CDR2 is YYNGEE. This CDR3 is 15 amino acids long. This specimen comes from a study of blood T cell repertoires in COVID-19. In the study's own analysis: By means of reference gene primer amplification, nucleated cell counts were estimated. Method: immunoSEQ multiplex PCR; TCRdb's copy keeps in-frame clones and lacks some. V and J calls and clone size are those listed in that table; D and trimming were worked out from the DNA. The sample holds 110,000 to 150,000 clones, around 82% seen once.

The source of this sequence is a human donor in a cohort sampled during active COVID-19. The J gene is TRBJ2-2, the V gene TRBV9, with D possibly TRBD2 on 5 matching bases. The sequenced sample was peripheral blood. CDR3 nucleotide sequence: TGTGCCAGCAGCGTCCTCAGCGGGAACACCGGGGAGCTGTTTTTT. Translating it yields CASSVLSGNTGELFF.